The subject of this entry is one T cell receptor beta chain. The data belong to a study of blood T cell repertoires in COVID-19. Study-level background: Sites across the United States, Italy and Spain contributed samples from acute and convalescent COVID-19. In each case, the material was cDNA or gDNA derived from T cells, B-cell-depleted T cells, or PBMCs.

V shed 3 bases and J 0 bases; nucleotides not matched to a gene: 10. The CDR3 totals 18 residues. In germline, CDR1 is LNHDA, CDR2 SQIVND (reference sequence). As processed by the authors: Nucleated cell number was recorded as an estimate derived from reference gene primer amplification. Assay used: immunoSEQ multiplex PCR; TCRdb lists only in-frame clones, some missing. V, J and clone size were drawn from that table, and D and trimming were deduced from the DNA. This sample has tens of thousands of clones, with 75% to 85% found just once. The specimen sequenced was peripheral blood. This chain joins TRBV19 and TRBJ2-1; 8 nucleotides agree with TRBD2. This sequence was found in a man older than 75 with acute or convalescent COVID-19. The CDR3 bases are TGTGCCAGTAGTATCGGAGCGCCTAGCGGGTTCTCCTACAATGAGCAGTTCTTC. This gives the protein CASSIGAPSGFSYNEQFF.